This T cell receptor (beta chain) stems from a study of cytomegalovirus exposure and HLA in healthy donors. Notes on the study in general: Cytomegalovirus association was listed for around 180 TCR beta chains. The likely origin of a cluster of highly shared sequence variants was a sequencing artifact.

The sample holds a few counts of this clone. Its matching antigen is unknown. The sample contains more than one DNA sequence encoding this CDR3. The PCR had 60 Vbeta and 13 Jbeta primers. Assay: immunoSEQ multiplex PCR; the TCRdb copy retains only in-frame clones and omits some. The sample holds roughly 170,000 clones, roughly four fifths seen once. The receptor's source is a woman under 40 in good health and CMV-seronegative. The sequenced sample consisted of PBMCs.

The DNA of the CDR3 is TGTGCCAGCTCACCAGGGACAGGTCCCTACGAGCAGTACTTC. It encodes CASSPGTGPYEQYF. The chain combines TRBV18 with TRBJ2-7, with 8 nucleotides matching TRBD1. V gave up 2 bases and J gave up 2 bases; unmatched junction bases: 2. The germline V gene has CDR1 KGHSH and CDR2 LQKENI. This CDR3 region has 14 residues.